The 11 T cell receptor beta chains below all came from one sample that was sequenced in a study of somatic mutations in cytotoxic T cells in rheumatoid arthritis. Libraries were prepared by immunoSEQ multiplex PCR; TCRdb keeps only in-frame clonotypes and omits some of them. This table holds roughly 16,000 clones, 65% to 80% found once. Sequences were obtained from CD8+ T cells sorted from blood. All receptors derive from an adult with rheumatoid arthritis.

This clone was observed a few times. The gene calls are TRBV30 and TRBJ1-1; 7 bases are a match to TRBD1. Unmatched junction bases numbered 7, after V lost 1 base and J lost 5 bases. CDR3 length: 14 amino acids. Germline V gene sequence: CDR1 GTSNPN, CDR2 SVGIG (reference sequence). CDR3 sequence reads: CAWSEGASGTEAFF. DNA for the CDR3: TGTGCCTGGAGTGAGGGGGCGAGTGGGACTGAAGCTTTCTTT.

The rearrangement links TRBV2 to TRBJ2-7, with D hard to call. With 6 bases removed from V and 3 bases from J, the gap between germline ends came to 12 bases. Germline loops: CDR1 SNHLY, CDR2 FYNNEI. The CDR3 contains 13 residues. The CDR3 DNA reads as TGTGCCAGCAGGGGAACAGATTTCTACGAGCAGTACTTC. Protein product: CASRGTDFYEQYF.

The DNA for the CDR3 is TGTGCCAGCAGCTTGCGGGGACTAGCAGATGAGCAGTTCTTC. Translated, it gives CASSLRGLADEQFF. V and J are TRBV5-6 and TRBJ2-1; 9 nucleotides match TRBD2. Germline V lookup: CDR1 SGHDT, CDR2 YYEEEE. The CDR3 spans 14 residues. V shed 1 base and J 8 bases; nucleotides not matched to a gene: 4. Based on the CDR3 plus reference TRBV5-6 and TRBJ2-1, the full variable domain is DAGVTQSPTHLIKTRGQQVTLRCSPKSGHDTVSWYQQALGQGPQFIFQYYEEEERQRGNFPDRFSGHQFPNYSSELNVNALLLGDSALYLCASSLRGLADEQFFGPGTRLTVL.

This chain uses TRBV5-1 with TRBJ2-1; D possibly uses TRBD1 or TRBD2 (6 bases each). The length of the CDR3 is 16 residues. Looked up from germline, CDR1 is SGHRS and CDR2 is YFSETQ. V dropped 1 base and J dropped 3 bases, with 14 bases sitting between them. The CDR3 bases are TGCGCCAGCAGCTTGCGTGTGGGGGGCGTCTACAATGAGCAGTTCTTC. Amino acid sequence: CASSLRVGGVYNEQFF.

The rearrangement uses TRBV4-1 and TRBJ2-3; 11 nucleotides agree with TRBD2. This CDR3 has 16 residues. V shed 2 bases, J shed 4 bases, and the junction held 5 bases outside the gene matches. Looked up from germline, CDR1 is MGHRA and CDR2 is YSYEKL. CDR3 bases: TGCGCCAGCAGCCAACTGGGGACTAGCGGCCCAGATACGCAGTATTTT. Encoded protein: CASSQLGTSGPDTQYF.

The genes are TRBV6-5 and TRBJ2-2, with a possible D match to TRBD2 (5 bases). Germline V gene data show CDR1 as MNHEY and CDR2 as SVGAGI. Trimming left V 0 bases short and J 6 bases short, with 5 bases between. The CDR3 is 13 amino acids. The CDR3 region has the DNA TGTGCCAGCAGTTACTCGCGGGCCGGGGAGCTGTTTTTT. This codes for CASSYSRAGELFF.

The chain uses TRBV10-3 and TRBJ2-7, with D perhaps matching TRBD1 (5 bases). Trimming removed 5 bases from V and 2 bases from J, with 10 bases in between. Looked up from germline, CDR1 is ENHRY and CDR2 is SYGVKD. The CDR3 loop spans 13 amino acids. This CDR3 reads CAISTQGAYEQYF. The CDR3, as DNA: TGTGCCATCAGTACCCAGGGCGCCTACGAGCAGTACTTC.

The chain couples TRBV7-2 to TRBJ2-7; D not certain. The germline V gene encodes CDR1 SGHTA and CDR2 FQGNSA. The germline V and J ends were trimmed by 7 bases and 0 bases, with 19 bases remaining between them. The CDR3 length is 16 residues. In DNA, the CDR3 is TGTGCCAGCACCCATGGTTCGGGCCTATCCTCCTACGAGCAGTACTTC. Translating it yields CASTHGSGLSSYEQYF.

J is TRBJ2-7 and V is TRBV27; TRBD2 might be the D (5 bases). Deletions cut 0 bases from V and 0 bases from J, with 12 bases between. The length of the CDR3 is 16 residues. CDR1 and CDR2 (germline): MNHEY, SMNVEV (reference sequence). In DNA, the CDR3 is TGTGCCAGCAGTTTATCATCTAGCCGCAGCTCCTACGAGCAGTACTTC. This encodes CASSLSSSRSSYEQYF.

The chain joins TRBV5-1 to TRBJ2-7, with D unresolved. The germline CDR1 and CDR2 sequences are SGHRS and YFSETQ. The CDR3 is 14 residues long. V was cut by 0 bases and J by 2 bases, with 9 bases left in between. CDR3 region: CASSLATATYEQYF. The CDR3 coding sequence is TGCGCCAGCAGCTTGGCCACGGCAACCTACGAGCAGTACTTC.

The V and J genes are TRBV6-5 and TRBJ2-1, with 9 bases that match TRBD1. This CDR3 has 15 amino acids. V gave up 5 bases and J gave up 7 bases; unmatched junction bases: 9. The germline gives CDR1 MNHEY, CDR2 SVGAGI. CDR3 sequence reads: CASSLQGAGVNEQFF. In DNA, the CDR3 is TGTGCCAGCAGTCTACAGGGGGCTGGTGTGAATGAGCAGTTCTTC.